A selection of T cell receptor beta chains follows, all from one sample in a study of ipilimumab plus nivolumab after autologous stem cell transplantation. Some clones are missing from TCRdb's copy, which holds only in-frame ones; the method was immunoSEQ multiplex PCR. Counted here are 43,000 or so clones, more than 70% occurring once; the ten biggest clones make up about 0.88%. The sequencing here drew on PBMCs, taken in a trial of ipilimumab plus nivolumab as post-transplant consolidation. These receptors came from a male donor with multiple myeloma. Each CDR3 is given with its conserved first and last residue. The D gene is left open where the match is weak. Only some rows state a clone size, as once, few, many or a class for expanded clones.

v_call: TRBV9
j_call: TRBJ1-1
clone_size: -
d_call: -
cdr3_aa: CASSVAFYATEAFF
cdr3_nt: TGTGCCAGCAGCGTAGCTTTCTATGCCACTGAAGCTTTCTTT

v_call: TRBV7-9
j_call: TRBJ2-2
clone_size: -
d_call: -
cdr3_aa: CASSLDRTGELFF
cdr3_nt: TGTGCCAGCAGCTTAGACAGGACCGGGGAGCTGTTTTTT

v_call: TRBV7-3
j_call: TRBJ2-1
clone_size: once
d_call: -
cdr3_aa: CASSLIRPGAGDNEQFF
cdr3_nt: TGTGCCAGCAGCTTAATCCGCCCGGGCGCTGGGGACAATGAGCAGTTCTTC

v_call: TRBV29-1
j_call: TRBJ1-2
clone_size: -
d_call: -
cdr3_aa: CSVDPQGGYGYTF
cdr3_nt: TGCAGCGTTGATCCCCAAGGAGGCTATGGCTACACCTTC

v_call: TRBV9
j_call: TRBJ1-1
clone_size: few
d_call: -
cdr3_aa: CASSVLIGARAEAFF
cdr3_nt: TGTGCCAGCAGCGTACTTATAGGGGCAAGGGCAGAAGCTTTCTTT

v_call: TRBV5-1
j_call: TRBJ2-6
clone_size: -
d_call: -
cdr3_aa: CASSLSDSGANVLTF
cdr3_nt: TGCGCCAGCAGCTTGTCAGACTCTGGGGCCAACGTCCTGACTTTC

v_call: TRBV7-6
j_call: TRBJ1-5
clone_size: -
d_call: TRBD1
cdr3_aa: CASSSNLDRVGNQPQHF
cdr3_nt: TGTGCCAGCAGCTCTAATTTAGACAGGGTGGGAAATCAGCCCCAGCATTTT

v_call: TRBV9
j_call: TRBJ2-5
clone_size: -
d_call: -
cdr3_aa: CASSVGKGNQETQYF
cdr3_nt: TGTGCCAGCAGCGTAGGGAAGGGAAACCAAGAGACCCAGTACTTC

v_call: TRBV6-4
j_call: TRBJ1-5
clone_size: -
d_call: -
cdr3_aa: CASSHGARYSNQPQHF
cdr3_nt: TGTGCCAGCAGCCACGGGGCCCGTTATAGCAATCAGCCCCAGCATTTT

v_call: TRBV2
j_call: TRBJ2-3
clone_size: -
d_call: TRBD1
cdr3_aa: CASSEQGGTDTQYF
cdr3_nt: TGTGCCAGCAGTGAACAGGGGGGCACAGATACGCAGTATTTT

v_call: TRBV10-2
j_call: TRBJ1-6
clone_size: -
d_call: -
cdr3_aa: CASGKGVDSPLHF
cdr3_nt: TGCGCCAGTGGGAAGGGGGTGGATTCACCCCTCCACTTT

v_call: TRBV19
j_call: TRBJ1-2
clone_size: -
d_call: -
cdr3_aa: CASSSPVRGTVHGYTF
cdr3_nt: TGTGCCAGTAGTAGCCCCGTACGAGGAACCGTCCATGGCTACACCTTC

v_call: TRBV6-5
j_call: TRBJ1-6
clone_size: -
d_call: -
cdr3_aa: CASSYSSGNSPLHF
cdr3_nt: TGTGCCAGCAGTTACTCGAGCGGTAATTCACCCCTCCACTTT

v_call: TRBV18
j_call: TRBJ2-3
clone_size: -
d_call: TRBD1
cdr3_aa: CASSPDRGADTQYF
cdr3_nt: TGTGCCAGCTCACCAGACAGGGGTGCAGATACGCAGTATTTT

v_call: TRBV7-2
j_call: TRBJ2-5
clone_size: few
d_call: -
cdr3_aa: CASRAGGETQYF
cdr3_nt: TGTGCCAGCAGGGCAGGGGGGGAGACCCAGTACTTC

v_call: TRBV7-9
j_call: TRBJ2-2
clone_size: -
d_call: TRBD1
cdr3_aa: CASGPGTGETGELFF
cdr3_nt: TGTGCCAGCGGACCTGGGACAGGGGAGACCGGGGAGCTGTTTTTT

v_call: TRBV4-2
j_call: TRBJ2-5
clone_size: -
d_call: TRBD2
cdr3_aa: CASSLSRGTSGGTEETQYF
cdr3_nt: TGTGCCAGCAGCCTTTCCCGAGGGACTAGCGGGGGGACGGAGGAGACCCAGTACTTC

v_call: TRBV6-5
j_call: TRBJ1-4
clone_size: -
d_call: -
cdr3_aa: CASSPSINEKLFF
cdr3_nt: TGTGCCAGCAGTCCATCTATTAATGAAAAACTGTTTTTT

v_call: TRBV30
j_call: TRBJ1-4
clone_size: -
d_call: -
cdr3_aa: CAWSVGGEDEKLFF
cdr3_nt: TGTGCCTGGAGTGTGGGGGGGGAGGATGAAAAACTGTTTTTT

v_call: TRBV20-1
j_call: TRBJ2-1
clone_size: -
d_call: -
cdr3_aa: CSASFPEQFF
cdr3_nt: TGCAGTGCTAGCTTTCCTGAGCAGTTCTTC

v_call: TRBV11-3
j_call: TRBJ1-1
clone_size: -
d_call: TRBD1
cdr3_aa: CASSPGQGLTEAFF
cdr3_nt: TGTGCCAGCAGCCCCGGACAGGGCTTAACTGAAGCTTTCTTT

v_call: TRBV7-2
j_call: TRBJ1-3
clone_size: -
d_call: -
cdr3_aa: CASSLGVSGNTIYF
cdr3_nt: TGTGCCAGCAGCTTAGGGGTCTCTGGAAACACCATATATTTT

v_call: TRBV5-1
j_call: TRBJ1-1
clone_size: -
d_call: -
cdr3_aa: CASSLQGGRTEAFF
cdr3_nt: TGCGCCAGCAGCTTGCAAGGAGGGAGGACTGAAGCTTTCTTT

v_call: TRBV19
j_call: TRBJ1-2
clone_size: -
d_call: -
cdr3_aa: CASSPGTSNYGYTF
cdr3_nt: TGTGCCAGTAGTCCCGGGACAAGTAACTATGGCTACACCTTC

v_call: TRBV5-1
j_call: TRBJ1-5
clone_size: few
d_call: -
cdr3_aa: CASSLAANQPQHF
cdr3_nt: TGCGCCAGCAGCTTGGCGGCCAATCAGCCCCAGCATTTT

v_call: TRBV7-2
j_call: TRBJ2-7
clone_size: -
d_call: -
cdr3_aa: CASSPNGYEQYF
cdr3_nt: TGTGCCAGCAGCCCTAATGGGTACGAGCAGTACTTC

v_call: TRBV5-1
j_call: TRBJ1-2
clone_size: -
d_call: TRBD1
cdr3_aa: CASSLEGGQDAYGYTF
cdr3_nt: TGCGCCAGCAGCTTGGAGGGGGGACAGGATGCCTATGGCTACACCTTC

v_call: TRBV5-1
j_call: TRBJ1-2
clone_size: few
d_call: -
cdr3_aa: CASSLGGDGYTF
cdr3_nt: TGCGCCAGCAGCTTGGGAGGGGATGGCTACACCTTC

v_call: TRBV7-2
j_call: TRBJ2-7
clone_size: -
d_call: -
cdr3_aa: CASSSPPGNSYEQYF
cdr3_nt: TGTGCCAGCAGCTCCCCGCCAGGCAACTCCTACGAGCAGTACTTC

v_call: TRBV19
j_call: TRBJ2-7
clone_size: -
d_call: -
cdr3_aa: CASKRGRSYEQYF
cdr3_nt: TGTGCCAGTAAGAGGGGCCGCTCCTACGAGCAGTACTTC

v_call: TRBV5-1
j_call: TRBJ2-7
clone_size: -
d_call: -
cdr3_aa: CASRPGPGGIYEQYF
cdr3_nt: TGCGCCAGCAGGCCGGGCCCTGGCGGGATCTACGAGCAGTACTTC

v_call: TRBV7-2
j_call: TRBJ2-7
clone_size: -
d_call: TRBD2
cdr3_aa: CASSLVPLGLAGVSYEQYF
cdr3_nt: TGTGCCAGCAGCTTAGTACCACTAGGACTAGCGGGGGTCTCCTACGAGCAGTACTTC

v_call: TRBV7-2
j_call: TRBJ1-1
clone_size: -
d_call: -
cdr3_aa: CASRPSQGFHTEAFF
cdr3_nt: TGTGCCAGCAGACCCTCCCAGGGATTTCACACTGAAGCTTTCTTT

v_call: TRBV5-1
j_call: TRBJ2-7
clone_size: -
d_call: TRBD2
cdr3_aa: CASSVTGTSGSPSYEQYF
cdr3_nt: TGCGCCAGCAGCGTTACAGGGACTAGCGGGTCCCCGTCCTACGAGCAGTACTTC

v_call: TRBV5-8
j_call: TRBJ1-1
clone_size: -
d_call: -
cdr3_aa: CASSSRGNTEAFF
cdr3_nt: TGTGCCAGCAGCTCGCGGGGGAACACTGAAGCTTTCTTT

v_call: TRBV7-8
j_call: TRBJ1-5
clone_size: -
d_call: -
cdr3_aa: CASSPRDSPNQPQHF
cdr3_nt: TGTGCCAGCAGCCCCCGGGACTCACCTAATCAGCCCCAGCATTTT

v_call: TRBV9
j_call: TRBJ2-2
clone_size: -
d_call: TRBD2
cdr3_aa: CASSVQAGANTGELFF
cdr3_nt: TGTGCCAGCAGCGTACAAGCGGGGGCTAACACCGGGGAGCTGTTTTTT

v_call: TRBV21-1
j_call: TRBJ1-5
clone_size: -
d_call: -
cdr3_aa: CASSARGLVQPQHF
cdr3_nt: TGTGCCAGCAGCGCCAGGGGGCTGGTTCAGCCCCAGCATTTT

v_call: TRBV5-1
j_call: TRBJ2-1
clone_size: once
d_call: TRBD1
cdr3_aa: CASSRGQGKIGEQFF
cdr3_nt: TGCGCCAGCAGCCGGGGACAGGGTAAGATAGGTGAGCAGTTCTTC

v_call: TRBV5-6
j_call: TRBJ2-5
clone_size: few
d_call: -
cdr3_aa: CASRIPGGKTQYF
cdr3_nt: TGTGCCAGCAGGATACCCGGGGGTAAGACCCAGTACTTC

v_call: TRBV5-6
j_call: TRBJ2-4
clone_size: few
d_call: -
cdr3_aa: CASSFDGTGTIQYF
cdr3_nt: TGTGCCAGCAGCTTCGACGGAACAGGGACCATTCAGTACTTC

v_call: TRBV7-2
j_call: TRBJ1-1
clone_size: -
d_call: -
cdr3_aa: CASTPANKNTEAFF
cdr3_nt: TGTGCCAGCACCCCCGCCAATAAGAACACTGAAGCTTTCTTT

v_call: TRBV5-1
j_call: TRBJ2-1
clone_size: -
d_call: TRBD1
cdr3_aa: CASSPGTGDLSEQFF
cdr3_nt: TGCGCCAGCAGCCCCGGGACAGGGGATCTTAGTGAGCAGTTCTTC

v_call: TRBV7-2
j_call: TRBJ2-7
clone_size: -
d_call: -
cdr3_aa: CASSLGGKPYEQYF
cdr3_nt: TGTGCCAGCAGCTTAGGGGGGAAACCCTACGAGCAGTACTTC

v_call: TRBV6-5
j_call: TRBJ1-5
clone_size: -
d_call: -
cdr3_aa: CASGSAGGNQPQHF
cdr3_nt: TGTGCCAGCGGAAGCGCGGGGGGCAATCAGCCCCAGCATTTT

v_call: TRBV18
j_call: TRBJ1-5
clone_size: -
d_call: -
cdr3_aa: CASSPIAINQPQHF
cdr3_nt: TGTGCCAGCTCACCGATAGCGATCAATCAGCCCCAGCATTTT

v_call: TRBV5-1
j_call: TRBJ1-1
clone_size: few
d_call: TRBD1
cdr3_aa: CASSLWTGTNTEAFF
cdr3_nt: TGCGCCAGCAGCTTGTGGACAGGAACTAACACTGAAGCTTTCTTT

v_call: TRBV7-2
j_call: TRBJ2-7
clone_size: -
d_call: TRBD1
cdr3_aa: CASQEVVFRDSSYEQYF
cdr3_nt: TGTGCCAGCCAGGAGGTGGTTTTTCGGGACAGCTCCTACGAGCAGTACTTC

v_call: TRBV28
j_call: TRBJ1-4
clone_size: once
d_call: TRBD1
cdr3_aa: CASSPPEGQGAGKLFF
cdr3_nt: TGTGCCAGCAGTCCTCCCGAAGGGCAGGGGGCGGGAAAACTGTTTTTT

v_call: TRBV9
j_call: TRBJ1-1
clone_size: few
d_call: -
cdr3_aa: CASSPSVEIYTEAFF
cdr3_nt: TGTGCCAGCAGCCCGTCGGTAGAAATCTACACTGAAGCTTTCTTT

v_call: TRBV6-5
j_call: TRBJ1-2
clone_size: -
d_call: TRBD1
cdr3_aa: CASSYGQGFRYGYTF
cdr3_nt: TGTGCCAGCAGTTACGGACAGGGTTTCCGCTATGGCTACACCTTC

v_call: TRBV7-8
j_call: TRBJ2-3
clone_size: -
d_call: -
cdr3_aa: CASSFRPEGADTQYF
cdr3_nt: TGTGCCAGCAGCTTCAGACCCGAGGGCGCAGATACGCAGTATTTT